This is a list of T cell receptor beta chains from one sample in a study of PD-L1 blockade in urothelial cancer. Sequencing was performed with immunoSEQ multiplex PCR; in TCRdb, only in-frame clones are kept and a portion is missing. The sample holds about 53,000 clones, approximately 90% seen once. This specimen consisted of PBMCs, obtained around atezolizumab (anti-PD-L1) treatment. The receptor source for this set is a woman in her sixties with urothelial cancer. The CDR3 runs from the conserved cysteine through the conserved F or W. Each record gives: J gene, V gene, D gene, CDR3 protein. D genes are given only for firm matches.

TRBJ1-1	TRBV27	.	CASSLRFSPRSGPEAFF
TRBJ2-2	TRBV7-2	.	CASSFRGWGGGELFF
TRBJ1-5	TRBV9	.	CASGHGGAVNQPQHF
TRBJ1-5	TRBV6-1	TRBD1	CASNNGQGTNQPQHF
TRBJ2-5	TRBV11-2	TRBD1	CASSPGQGKETQYF
TRBJ1-2	TRBV7-6	.	CASSLEVADSNPAYGYTF
TRBJ1-5	TRBV13	.	CASSPGGSNQPQHF
TRBJ1-3	TRBV13	.	CASSLAGGTASLDTIYF
TRBJ2-1	TRBV25-1	TRBD2	CASSGQTSGSDNEQFF
TRBJ1-5	TRBV18	.	CASSSGHLWPQHF
TRBJ2-7	TRBV4-3	.	CASSHLDRQGYEQYF
TRBJ2-1	TRBV7-2	.	CASSPARGAEQFF
TRBJ2-3	TRBV29-1	TRBD2	CSVEGLAGSTDTQYF
TRBJ1-2	TRBV2	TRBD1	CASSRDRGPPDGYTF
TRBJ2-7	TRBV27	.	CASSITGTRGREQYF
TRBJ2-5	TRBV18	.	CASSPLRESHQETQYF
TRBJ2-7	TRBV7-2	TRBD1	CASSPVQGASYEQYF
TRBJ2-7	TRBV2	.	CASSVIGAVQYF
TRBJ2-7	TRBV7-9	.	CASSLYGGGVYEQYF
TRBJ2-7	TRBV7-2	TRBD2	CASSLDQGGVYEQYF